Shown below are 5 T cell receptor beta chains from a single sample sequenced in a study of OX40 agonist ivuxolimab in advanced cancers. Some clones are missing from TCRdb's copy, which holds only in-frame ones; the method was immunoSEQ multiplex PCR. The table lists roughly 75,000 clones, 83% of them singletons. This specimen was CD4+ or CD8+ T cells sorted from blood, taken in a trial of the OX40 agonist ivuxolimab. All receptors derive from an adult with an advanced solid tumor such as melanoma, head and neck, liver or kidney cancer.

This clone showed up just a few times. The CDR3 reads CARGDSINEKLFF. The DNA for the CDR3 is TGCGCCCGGGGGGACAGTATCAATGAAAAACTGTTTTTT. This rearrangement joins TRBV10-1 to TRBJ1-4; 7 positions agree with TRBD1. Per germline, CDR1 WNHNN and CDR2 SYGVQD (reference sequence). The CDR3 extends over 13 amino acids. V lost 11 bases, J lost 5 bases, and 8 bases stayed unmatched.

Concerning this clone: One end of the junction fails to match germline, which may point to a read error. The genes are TRBV6-6 and TRBJ1-1, with unresolved D. CDR1 MNHNY and CDR2 SVGAGI come from the germline V gene (reference sequence). The CDR3 loop spans 14 amino acids. CDR3 residues: CASSYAPPDSEAFF. The CDR3 nucleotides are TGTGCCAGCAGTTACGCCCCTCCCGATTCTGAGGCTTTCTTT.

V and J are TRBV19 and TRBJ2-4; no clear D gene. Deletions cut 8 bases from V and 1 base from J, with 18 bases between. Germline V lookup: CDR1 LNHDA, CDR2 SQIVND (reference sequence). The CDR3 loop spans 16 amino acids. CDR3 coding DNA: TGTGCCAGTGCGACGTCCGACACTTCGGCCAAAAACATTCAGTACTTC. Translated: CASATSDTSAKNIQYF. The full variable domain, in which reference TRBV19 and TRBJ2-4 provide the parts outside the CDR3, is DGGITQSPKYLFRKEGQNVTLSCEQNLNHDAMYWYRQDPGQGLRLIYYSQIVNDFQKGDIAEGYSVSREKKESFPLTVTSAQKNPTAFYLCASATSDTSAKNIQYFGAGTRLSVL.

This chain connects TRBV18 to TRBJ1-5; D call uncertain. The V gene's germline CDR1 is KGHSH and CDR2 LQKENI. The CDR3 has 16 amino acids. Trimming took off 0 bases at V and 0 bases at J, with 9 bases between the two ends. CDR3 sequence: CASSPPTTSSNQPQHF. CDR3 sequence (DNA): TGTGCCAGCTCACCACCGACAACTTCTAGCAATCAGCCCCAGCATTTT.

The chain links TRBV7-2 to TRBJ2-5; 12 nucleotides agree with TRBD2. Germline values: CDR1 SGHTA, CDR2 FQGNSA. V gave up 8 bases and J gave up 10 bases; unmatched junction bases: 11. The CDR3 consists of 14 residues. The CDR3 loop reads CASCYGTSGSHQYF. In DNA form, the CDR3 reads TGTGCCAGCTGCTACGGGACTAGCGGGTCTCACCAGTACTTC.